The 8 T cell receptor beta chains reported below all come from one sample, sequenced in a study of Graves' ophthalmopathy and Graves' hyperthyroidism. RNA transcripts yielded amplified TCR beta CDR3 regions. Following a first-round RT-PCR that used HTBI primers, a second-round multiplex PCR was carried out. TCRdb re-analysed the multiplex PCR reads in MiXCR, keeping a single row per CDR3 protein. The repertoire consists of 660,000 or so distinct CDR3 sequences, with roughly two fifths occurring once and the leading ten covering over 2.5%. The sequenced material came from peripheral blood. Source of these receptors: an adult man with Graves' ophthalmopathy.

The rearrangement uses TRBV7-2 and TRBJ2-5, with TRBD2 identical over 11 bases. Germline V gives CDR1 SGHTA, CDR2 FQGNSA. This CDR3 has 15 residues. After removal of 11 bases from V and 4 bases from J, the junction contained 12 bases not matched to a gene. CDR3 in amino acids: CAWSVLAGDGETQYF. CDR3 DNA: TGTGCCTGGAGTGTACTAGCGGGAGACGGAGAGACCCAGTACTTC.

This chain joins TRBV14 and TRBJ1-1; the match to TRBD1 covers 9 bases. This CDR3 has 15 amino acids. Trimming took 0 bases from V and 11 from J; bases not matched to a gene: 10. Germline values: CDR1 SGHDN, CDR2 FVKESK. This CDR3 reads CASSQENRGQLPAFF. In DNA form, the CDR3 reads TGTGCCAGCAGCCAAGAGAACAGGGGGCAATTGCCCGCTTTCTTT.

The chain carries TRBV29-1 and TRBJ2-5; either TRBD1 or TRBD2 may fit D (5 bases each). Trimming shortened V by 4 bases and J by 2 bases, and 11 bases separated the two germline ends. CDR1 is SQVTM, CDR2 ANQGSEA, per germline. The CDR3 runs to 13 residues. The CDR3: CSVGGTVQETQYF. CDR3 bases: TGCAGCGTTGGGGGGACGGTACAAGAGACCCAGTACTTC.

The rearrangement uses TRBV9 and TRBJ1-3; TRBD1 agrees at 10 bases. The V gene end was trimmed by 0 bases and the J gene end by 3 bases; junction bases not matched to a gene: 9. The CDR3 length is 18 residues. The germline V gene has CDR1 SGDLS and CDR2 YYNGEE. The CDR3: CASSVAPRQGAFGNTIYF. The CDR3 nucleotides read TGTGCCAGCAGCGTAGCCCCCCGACAGGGGGCATTTGGAAACACCATATATTTT.

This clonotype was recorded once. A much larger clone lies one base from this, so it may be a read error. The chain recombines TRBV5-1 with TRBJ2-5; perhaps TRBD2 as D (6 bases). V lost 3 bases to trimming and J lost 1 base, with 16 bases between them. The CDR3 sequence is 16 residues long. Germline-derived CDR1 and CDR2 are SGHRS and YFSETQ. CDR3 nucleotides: TGCGCCAGCAGCTCGTCGGGAGCGAGAGGCCAAGAGACCCAGTACTTC. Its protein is CASSSSGARGQETQYF.

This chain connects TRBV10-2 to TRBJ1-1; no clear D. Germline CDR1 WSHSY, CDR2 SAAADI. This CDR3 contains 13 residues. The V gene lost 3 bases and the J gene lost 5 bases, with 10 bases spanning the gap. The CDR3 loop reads CASSDGYRTEAFF. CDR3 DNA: TGCGCCAGCAGTGATGGGTACCGTACTGAAGCTTTCTTT.

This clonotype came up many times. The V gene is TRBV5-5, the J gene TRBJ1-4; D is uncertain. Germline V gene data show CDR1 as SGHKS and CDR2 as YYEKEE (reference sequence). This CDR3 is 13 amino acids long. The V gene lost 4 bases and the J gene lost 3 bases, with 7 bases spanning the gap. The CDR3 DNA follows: TGTGCCAGCAGCGGAGGACCTAATGAAAAACTGTTTTTT. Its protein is CASSGGPNEKLFF.

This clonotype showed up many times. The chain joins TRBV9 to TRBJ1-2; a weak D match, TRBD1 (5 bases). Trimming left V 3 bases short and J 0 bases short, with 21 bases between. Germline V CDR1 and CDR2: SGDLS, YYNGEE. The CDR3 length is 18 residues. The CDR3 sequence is CASSDPSTEITSNYGYTF. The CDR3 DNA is TGTGCCAGCAGCGATCCCTCGACAGAAATAACTTCTAACTATGGCTACACCTTC. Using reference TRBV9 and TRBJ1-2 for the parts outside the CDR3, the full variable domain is DSGVTQTPKHLITATGQRVTLRCSPRSGDLSVYWYQQSLDQGLQFLIQYYNGEERAKGNILERFSAQQFPDLHSELNLSSLELGDSALYFCASSDPSTEITSNYGYTFGSGTRLTVV.